The sequence of this T cell receptor (beta chain) was determined in a study of shared clonotypes between healthy human individuals. Overall study results and limits: Relative to memory subsets, naive subsets generally showed larger estimated richness. What limited the represented genetic and exposure-history diversity was the small number of donors.

Genomic DNA (from each subset) was split evenly across several immunoSEQ plates. The authors loaded roughly 180 ng DNA, about 30,000 T cell genomes, into sorted-subset replicate PCRs. Method: immunoSEQ multiplex PCR; TCRdb's copy keeps in-frame clones and lacks some. Here the sample spans around 2,000,000 clones, roughly 95% being singletons. The germline V gene has CDR1 LNHNV and CDR2 YYDKDF (reference sequence). The CDR3 sequence is 16 residues long. J was trimmed by 0 bases and V by 8 bases; bases with no gene match: 6. As defined, naive CD8 cells were CD45RO-negative and positively selected for CCR7, with terminally differentiated effector memory CD45RA+ cells excluded. To note about this clone: The antigen is unknown.

This sequence joins TRBV15 and TRBJ2-7; 14 nucleotides match TRBD2. The sequence was obtained from a man younger than 35 in good health. Sample: naive CD8+ T cells sorted from blood. In nucleotides, the CDR3 is TGTGCCACCTCGACTAGCGGGGGGGCTCGCTCCTACGAGCAGTACTTC. Translation: CATSTSGGARSYEQYF.